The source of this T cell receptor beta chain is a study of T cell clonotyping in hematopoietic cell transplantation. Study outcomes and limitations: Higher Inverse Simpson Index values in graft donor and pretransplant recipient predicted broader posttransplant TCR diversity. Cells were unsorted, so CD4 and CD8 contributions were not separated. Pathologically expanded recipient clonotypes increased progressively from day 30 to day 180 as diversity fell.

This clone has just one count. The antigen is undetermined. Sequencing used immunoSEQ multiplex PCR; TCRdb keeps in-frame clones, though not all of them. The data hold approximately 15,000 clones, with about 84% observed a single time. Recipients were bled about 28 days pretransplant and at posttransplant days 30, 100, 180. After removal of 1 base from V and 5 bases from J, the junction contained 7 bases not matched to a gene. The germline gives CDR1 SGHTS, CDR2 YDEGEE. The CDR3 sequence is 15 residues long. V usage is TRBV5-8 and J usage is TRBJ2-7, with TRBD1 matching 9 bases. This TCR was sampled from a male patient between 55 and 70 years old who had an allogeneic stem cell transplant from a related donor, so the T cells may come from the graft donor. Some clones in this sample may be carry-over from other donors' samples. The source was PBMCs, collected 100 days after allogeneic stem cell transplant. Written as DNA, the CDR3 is TGTGCCAGCAGCTTGTCCGGAACAGGGGGCGACGAGCAGTACTTC. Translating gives CASSLSGTGGDEQYF.